This TCR beta chain was observed in a study of human T cells and chemical hapten exposure. Study information: Across the whole study, which lasted 20 to 30 weeks, patients were given diphenylcyclopropenone on the scalp once a week. Notes on the study in general: High-frequency TCRs, those above 1 in 1000, stayed the same after DPC sensitization. Relative to controls, expanded TCRs formed significantly more large CDR3 similarity clusters.

Original methodology: TCRs per sample had a median of roughly 96,000 and ranged from about 23,224 to 750,000. TCRdb fed the RACE reads into MiXCR, producing one record per CDR3 protein. The V and J calls reflect TCRdb's pipeline rather than the authors' work. There are about 160,000 distinct CDR3 sequences in the sample; 28% occur only once, and about 2.1% lies in the top ten. CDR1 is SGHVS, CDR2 FNYEAQ, per germline. The V gene end was trimmed by 5 bases and the J gene end by 3 bases; junction bases not matched to a gene: 7. The CDR3 length is 15 residues. A word on this clonotype: Its antigen is unknown.

Time point in this sample: patch test 3, about 24 weeks after DPC sensitization. The treatment is: therapeutic diphenylcyclopropenone sensitization with weekly scalp DPC. The sample was whole blood, taken in connection with sensitization to the hapten diphenylcyclopropenone (DPC). This receptor was taken from a woman aged 18-29 years with alopecia areata. Some clones in this sample may be carry-over from other donors' samples. The gene calls are TRBV7-6 and TRBJ1-1, with 9 nucleotides matching TRBD1. This CDR3 is CASSRSQGADTEAFF. The CDR3 DNA sequence: TGTGCCAGCAGCCGATCACAGGGGGCGGACACTGAAGCTTTCTTT.